This TCR beta chain was found in a study of cytomegalovirus exposure and HLA in healthy donors. In the study overall: Across 350 to 500 genotyped donors, 81% landed in the Caucasian-associated ancestry cluster.

Germline V gene sequence: CDR1 MNHNS, CDR2 SASEGT. This CDR3 is 13 amino acids long. V was clipped by 6 bases and J by 4 bases, with 13 bases between them. Donors counted as nominally healthy when sampled, yet unrecorded immune exposures were likely. As to this clone: Its antigen is as yet unknown.

It was with 60 Vbeta and 13 Jbeta primers that the PCR ran. The assay was immunoSEQ multiplex PCR, and TCRdb's table has in-frame clones only and misses some. The sample has 150,000 to 200,000 clones, 75% seen once. Study-wide findings and caveats: Cytomegalovirus-associated status was assigned to more than 150 TCR beta chains.

Sequencing was done on a sample of PBMCs. This chain joins TRBV6-1 and TRBJ2-7; D is ambiguous. This sequence originates from a young man in good health and CMV-seropositive. Here the CDR3 reads CASSLNTWYEQYF. The CDR3 DNA reads as TGTGCCAGCAGCCTAAATACGTGGTACGAGCAGTACTTC.